This T cell receptor beta chain derives from a study of Ad26.COV2.S vaccination and SARS-CoV-2 variants. About the research overall: Once or twice, 56 days apart, Ad26.COV2.S was delivered intramuscularly.

The protocol was immunoSEQ multiplex PCR, while the TCRdb copy is restricted to in-frame clones and leaves out a portion. The repertoire holds fewer than 500,000 clones, with nearly 90% as singletons. Trimming took off 0 bases at V and 6 bases at J, with 21 bases between the two ends. The germline gives CDR1 SGHTA, CDR2 FQGNSA. The CDR3 sequence is 17 residues long. Treatment: about 20 received Ad26.COV2.S at low or high dose, single or two shots; several received placebo; per-sample allocation not given. Repertoires come from day 63 after the first vaccine or placebo injection. Boston hosted the donor, who was an adult aged 18-55 years. Ad26 vector vaccine expressed Wuhan-strain SARS-CoV-2 spike.

The sequence derives from a person between 18 and 59 years old who received the Ad26.COV2.S COVID-19 vaccine or a placebo. The chain is built from TRBV7-2 and TRBJ2-7, with D uncertain. Sequencing used peripheral blood, obtained in a trial of Ad26.COV2.S vaccine versus placebo. The CDR3 is CASSLATAFTPSPEQYF. DNA for the CDR3: TGTGCCAGCAGCTTAGCCACAGCATTCACCCCCTCCCCCGAGCAGTACTTC.